The 21 T cell receptor beta chains in this list originate from one sample, sequenced in a study of blood T cell repertoires in COVID-19. The repertoire was sequenced with immunoSEQ multiplex PCR; TCRdb's copy has only in-frame clones and lacks some. The sample lists some 260,000 clones, approximately 86% seen once, with around 1.4% in the top ten. The sequencing input was peripheral blood. All receptors derive from an elderly man with acute or convalescent COVID-19.

The V gene is TRBV2, the J gene TRBJ2-7, with 10 bases matching TRBD1. This CDR3 contains 15 residues. With 6 bases clipped from V and 3 bases from J, the junction kept 8 bases outside the gene matches. Germline V CDR1 and CDR2: SNHLY, FYNNEI. The DNA for the CDR3 is TGTGCCAGCAGCGGGACCGGGACAGGGGTCTACGAGCAGTACTTC. It is translated as CASSGTGTGVYEQYF. The full variable domain, in which reference TRBV2 and TRBJ2-7 provide the parts outside the CDR3, is EPEVTQTPSHQVTQMGQEVILRCVPISNHLYFYWYRQILGQKVEFLVSFYNNEISEKSEIFDDQFSVERPDGSNFTLKIRSTKLEDSAMYFCASSGTGTGVYEQYFGPGTRLTVT.

CDR3 bases: TGTGCCAGCAGCCCGCTCCTAGCGGGAGGGCCCGATGAGCAGTTCTTC. As protein: CASSPLLAGGPDEQFF. The V and J genes are TRBV21-1 and TRBJ2-1; the table assigns TRBD2, which was not confirmed against the DNA. TRBV21-1 corresponds to a pseudogene. The CDR3 is made up of 16 amino acids.

The rearrangement joins TRBV27 to TRBJ2-7, with D hard to call. V shed 11 bases and J shed 0 bases, with 20 bases lying between them. This CDR3 has 15 residues. Per germline, CDR1 MNHEY and CDR2 SMNVEV (reference sequence). CDR3 nucleotides: TGTGCCGGCGAAACGGGTTTTCCGAGCTCCTACGAGCAGTACTTC. It is translated as CAGETGFPSSYEQYF.

The J gene is TRBJ2-3, the V gene TRBV5-8, with 7 positions matching TRBD2. Germline CDR1 SGHTS, CDR2 YDEGEE. This CDR3 is built from 17 residues. Unmatched junction bases numbered 13, after V lost 4 bases and J lost 2 bases. The CDR3 DNA sequence: TGTGCCAGCAGCACCCAGCGGGGAGGACACTCCACAGATACGCAGTATTTT. It yields the protein CASSTQRGGHSTDTQYF.

V and J are TRBV6-5 and TRBJ2-2; D remains ambiguous. The germline V gene encodes CDR1 MNHEY and CDR2 SVGAGI. V was trimmed by 9 bases and J by 0 bases, leaving 14 bases between them. The CDR3 is 15 amino acids. CDR3 amino acids: CASCMRHSNTGELFF. CDR3 bases: TGTGCCAGTTGTATGAGGCATTCGAACACCGGGGAGCTGTTTTTT.

V usage is TRBV18 and J usage is TRBJ2-5, with 8 bases that match TRBD1. The CDR3 has 14 residues. Germline CDR1 reads KGHSH; CDR2 reads LQKENI. V trimming: 2 bases; J trimming: 3 bases; junction bases outside the gene matches: 2. The CDR3 loop is CASSPMTGEETQYF. CDR3 DNA: TGTGCCAGCTCACCAATGACAGGGGAAGAGACCCAGTACTTC. Variable domain in full (rest from reference TRBV18 and TRBJ2-5): NAGVMQNPRHLVRRRGQEARLRCSPMKGHSHVYWYRQLPEEGLKFMVYLQKENIIDESGMPKERFSAEFPKEGPSILRIQQVVRGDSAAYFCASSPMTGEETQYFGPGTRLLVL.

The gene calls are TRBV6-1 and TRBJ2-3, with 7 bases fitting TRBD2. V shed 3 bases and J 0 bases; nucleotides not matched to a gene: 3. The CDR3 is 15 residues long. Germline V gene sequence: CDR1 MNHNS, CDR2 SASEGT. CDR3 DNA: TGTGCCAGCAGTGAGAGCGGGGTGAGCACAGATACGCAGTATTTT. This encodes CASSESGVSTDTQYF.

The chain couples TRBV7-2 to TRBJ1-5; 7 nucleotides match TRBD1. Trimming removed 5 bases from V and 4 bases from J; junction bases left unmatched: 8. CDR3 size: 15 residues. Germline V lookup: CDR1 SGHTA, CDR2 FQGNSA. The CDR3 reads CASSIQGTVNQPQHF. Written as DNA, the CDR3 is TGTGCCAGCAGCATACAGGGGACAGTGAATCAGCCCCAGCATTTT.

The chain employs TRBV7-2 and TRBJ1-1; 7 bases agree with TRBD1. CDR3 size: 15 residues. Germline V gene lookup returns CDR1 SGHTA and CDR2 FQGNSA. V lost 3 bases to trimming and J lost 7 bases; unmatched junction nucleotides: 11. CDR3 nucleotide sequence: TGTGCCAGCAGCTTTAGCGGACAGGCGATCGTTGAAGCTTTCTTT. Amino acid sequence: CASSFSGQAIVEAFF.

V is TRBV7-9 and J is TRBJ1-1; TRBD1 agrees at 7 bases. In germline, CDR1 is SEHNR, CDR2 FQNEAQ (reference sequence). CDR3 length: 14 residues. The V gene end was trimmed by 5 bases and the J gene end by 1 base; junction bases not matched to a gene: 4. The chain's CDR3 is CASSPGQTNTEAFF. In DNA, the CDR3 is TGTGCCAGCAGCCCGGGACAGACGAACACTGAAGCTTTCTTT.

The rearrangement joins TRBV5-4 to TRBJ1-1; a possible D gene is TRBD1 (6 bases). CDR3 length equals 14 residues. Germline V gene data show CDR1 as SGHNT and CDR2 as YYREEE (reference sequence). V gave up 0 bases and J gave up 11 bases, with 17 bases separating them. The CDR3 DNA follows: TGTGCCAGCAGCTTGGCCTCGACAGGCCCTGGGGCTTTCTTT. Encoded protein: CASSLASTGPGAFF.

This clone appeared a few times. This rearrangement joins TRBV15 to TRBJ2-1; D call uncertain. Between the trimmed V and J ends, which lost 1 base and 9 bases, there was a span of 7 bases. The CDR3 covers 12 residues. Germline CDR1 and CDR2: LNHNV and YYDKDF (reference sequence). The CDR3 loop is CATSRVNGEQFF. The CDR3 nucleotides are TGTGCCACCAGCAGAGTTAACGGTGAGCAGTTCTTC.

This clone was observed a few times. This chain uses TRBV28 with TRBJ1-5; D is uncertain. CDR1 and CDR2 from the germline V gene are MDHEN and SYDVKM. Deletions cut 4 bases from V and 6 bases from J, with 7 bases between. This CDR3 contains 12 residues. The CDR3 coding sequence is TGTGCCAGCAGTTCTCCTACTCAGCCCCAGCATTTT. Protein product: CASSSPTQPQHF.

This clone was detected only once. The chain joins TRBV2 to TRBJ1-2; perhaps TRBD1 as D (5 bases). With 1 base removed from V and 4 bases from J, the gap between germline ends came to 10 bases. Germline V lookup: CDR1 SNHLY, CDR2 FYNNEI. The CDR3 has 14 amino acids. The CDR3 DNA reads TGTGCCAGCAGTGAAGAGGGGAGGCGCTATGGCTACACCTTC. Translated: CASSEEGRRYGYTF.

The V call is TRBV3-1 (or the pseudogene TRBV3-2), the J call TRBJ2-2; TRBD2 aligns across 11 bases. From germline, CDR1 is LGHDT and CDR2 YNNKEL (reference sequence). With 1 base clipped from V and 6 bases from J, the junction kept 4 bases outside the gene matches. CDR3 length equals 16 residues. The CDR3 coding sequence is TGTGCCAGCAGCCAAGGACTAGCGGGGCCTGCCGGGGAGCTGTTTTTT. Amino acids: CASSQGLAGPAGELFF.

As DNA, the CDR3 is TGTGCCAGCAGCTCCTGGACTACAGATACGCAGTATTTT. Residues: CASSSWTTDTQYF. The V call is TRBV7-9, the J call TRBJ2-3; a weak D match, TRBD2 (5 bases). There are 13 residues in the CDR3. The germline CDR1 and CDR2 sequences are SEHNR and FQNEAQ (reference sequence). V gave up 4 bases and J gave up 3 bases, with 8 bases separating them.

The sample holds one count of this clone. The chain couples TRBV4-1 to TRBJ2-5, with 10 bases lining up with TRBD2. Germline V lookup: CDR1 MGHRA, CDR2 YSYEKL. The J segment lost 1 base and the V segment lost 0 bases, leaving 5 bases of the junction unmatched. The CDR3 sequence is 17 residues long. The CDR3 DNA is TGCGCCAGCAGCCAAGATAGGACTAGCGGATTCCAAGAGACCCAGTACTTC. Its translation is CASSQDRTSGFQETQYF.

This sequence joins TRBV5-4 and TRBJ2-1, with D perhaps matching TRBD1 (6 bases). In germline, CDR1 is SGHNT, CDR2 YYREEE (reference sequence). V lost 4 bases to trimming and J lost 9 bases, with 17 bases between them. The CDR3 totals 14 residues. In nucleotides, the CDR3 is TGTGCCAGCAGCCCAGGACAGCTCGGAAGTGAGCAGTTCTTC. It yields the protein CASSPGQLGSEQFF. The complete variable domain, with remaining parts taken from reference TRBV5-4 and TRBJ2-1, reads ETGVTQSPTHLIKTRGQQVTLRCSSQSGHNTVSWYQQALGQGPQFIFQYYREEENGRGNFPPRFSGLQFPNYSSELNVNALELDDSALYLCASSPGQLGSEQFFGPGTRLTVL.

As DNA, the CDR3 is TGTGCCTCCAGGGGCGTTGACTACGAGCAGTACTTC. Protein product: CASRGVDYEQYF. The chain recombines TRBV6-5 with TRBJ2-7; a weak D match, TRBD1 (6 bases). Trimming removed 11 bases from V and 3 bases from J, with 14 bases in between. CDR3 length equals 12 residues. Germline CDR1 is MNHEY and CDR2 is SVGAGI.

The genes are TRBV5-1 and TRBJ2-3; 7 nucleotides match TRBD1. The CDR3 sequence is 15 residues long. V was clipped by 3 bases and J by 0 bases; unmatched bases: 4. Germline CDR1 and CDR2: SGHRS and YFSETQ. The CDR3 spells CASSSGQLSTDTQYF. DNA of the CDR3: TGCGCCAGCAGCTCGGGACAGCTAAGCACAGATACGCAGTATTTT.

The chain links TRBV11-2 to TRBJ1-4, with D maybe TRBD1 (6 bases). The CDR3 loop spans 14 amino acids. Germline V gene sequence: CDR1 SGHAT, CDR2 FQNNGV. The V and J ends lost 7 bases and 5 bases respectively, with 14 bases between them. The CDR3 DNA follows: TGTGCCAGCAACTTCGGGCAGGGGAATGAAAAACTGTTTTTT. Protein: CASNFGQGNEKLFF.